The 13 T cell receptor beta chains below were found in one sample sequenced in a study of T cells in Graves' hyperthyroidism and ophthalmopathy. Amplified TCR beta CDR3 regions derived from RNA transcripts. The HTBI set primed first-round TCR CDR3 RT-PCR. TCRdb re-called the multiplex PCR reads with MiXCR, one entry per CDR3 protein. The repertoire holds fewer than 550,000 distinct CDR3 sequences, with about a sixth as singletons. What was sequenced was blood. These receptors came from a woman aged 18-35 years with Graves' hyperthyroidism.

CDR3 DNA: TGCAGCGTTGTTGGTCGGTGGACAGTGGAAGAGACCCAGTACTTC. Translation: CSVVGRWTVEETQYF. This chain links TRBV29-1 with TRBJ2-5, with a weak D call TRBD1 (6 bases). The CDR3 contains 15 residues. The germline V and J ends were trimmed by 4 bases and 3 bases, with 18 bases remaining between them. CDR1 and CDR2 from the germline V gene are SQVTM and ANQGSEA.

This clonotype was counted many times. The chain uses TRBV12-3 or TRBV12-4 and TRBJ2-7; 9 positions agree with TRBD2. V shed 5 bases and J 3 bases; nucleotides not matched to a gene: 5. This CDR3 contains 14 residues. The CDR3 sequence: CASSGLANRYEQYF. CDR3 in DNA: TGTGCCAGCAGTGGACTAGCGAACCGCTACGAGCAGTACTTC.

Of note for this clonotype: This may come from a read error, since a much larger clone is one base off. J is TRBJ2-1 and V is TRBV6-2 or TRBV6-3; no clear D gene. Germline assignment: CDR1 MNHEY and CDR2 SVGEGT. Trimming removed 8 bases from V and 5 bases from J, with 13 bases in between. The CDR3 has 13 residues. The CDR3 DNA sequence: TGTGCCAGCGCTAACGGAGTAAACAATGAGCAGTTCTTC. The encoded protein is CASANGVNNEQFF.

The table lists this clonotype with many counts. CDR3 sequence reads: CASSFGAGGGTDTQYF. Written as DNA, the CDR3 is TGTGCCAGCAGTTTCGGAGCGGGGGGCGGGACAGATACGCAGTATTTT. This rearrangement joins TRBV12-3 or TRBV12-4 to TRBJ2-3; 9 nucleotides match TRBD2. The CDR3 runs to 16 residues. The V segment lost 3 bases and the J segment 3 bases; nucleotides outside the gene matches: 7.

This clonotype showed up just a few times. The J gene is TRBJ2-7, the V gene TRBV7-6, with 12 bases matching TRBD1. J was trimmed by 7 bases and V by 5 bases; bases with no gene match: 12. The CDR3 is 16 residues long. Germline-derived CDR1 and CDR2 are SGHVS and FNYEAQ. CDR3 sequence reads: CASSVFPGQGAGEQYF. The CDR3 DNA is TGTGCCAGCAGCGTTTTCCCGGGACAGGGGGCTGGGGAGCAGTACTTC.

This clonotype was recorded at least ten times. The V and J genes are TRBV24-1 and TRBJ2-1; 9 bases match TRBD2. Unmatched junction bases numbered 7, after V lost 4 bases and J lost 7 bases. This CDR3 has 15 amino acids. From germline, CDR1 is KGHDR and CDR2 SFDVKD. The CDR3 bases are TGTGCCACCAGTGAGGGGCTAGCGGGAAGTAATGAGCAGTTCTTC. This sequence encodes CATSEGLAGSNEQFF.

In this sample, this clonotype turned up a few times. V is TRBV3-1 and J is TRBJ2-7, with D unclear. V was pared by 0 bases and J by 2 bases, with 11 bases between. In germline, CDR1 is LGHDT, CDR2 YNNKEL (reference sequence). The CDR3 is made up of 15 amino acids. CDR3 amino acids: CASSQDTTRTYEQYF. CDR3 sequence (DNA): TGTGCCAGCAGCCAAGATACAACTCGGACCTACGAGCAGTACTTC.

Ten or more counts support this clonotype. CDR3 in amino acids: CASSARLAGVGETQYF. DNA for the CDR3: TGTGCCAGCAGCGCCCGACTAGCGGGAGTAGGAGAGACCCAGTACTTC. The chain couples TRBV3-1 to TRBJ2-5, with 12 positions matching TRBD2. The CDR3 consists of 16 residues. CDR1 is LGHDT, CDR2 YNNKEL, per germline (reference sequence). The V and J ends lost 5 bases and 4 bases, in that order; junction bases with no gene match: 8.

This clonotype was recorded many times. V is TRBV28 and J is TRBJ1-2, with D possibly matching TRBD1 (5 bases). CDR1 MDHEN and CDR2 SYDVKM come from the germline V gene. V was clipped by 4 bases and J by 2 bases, with 5 bases between them. CDR3 length: 12 residues. For the CDR3, the DNA is TGTGCCAGCAGTTGGGACAACTATGGCTACACCTTC. Translated: CASSWDNYGYTF.

This clonotype was observed a handful of times. CDR3 coding DNA: TGCGCCAGCAGCTTGGATGGGGGGGCCTACAAAAACATTCAGTACTTC. This encodes CASSLDGGAYKNIQYF. V and J are TRBV5-1 and TRBJ2-4, with D perhaps TRBD2 (7 bases). Trimming removed 0 bases from V and 3 bases from J, with 13 bases in between. The CDR3 runs to 16 residues. In germline, CDR1 is SGHRS, CDR2 YFSETQ. The full variable domain, rest sourced from reference TRBV5-1 and TRBJ2-4, is KAGVTQTPRYLIKTRGQQVTLSCSPISGHRSVSWYQQTPGQGLQFLFEYFSETQRNKGNFPGRFSGRQFSNSRSEMNVSTLELGDSALYLCASSLDGGAYKNIQYFGAGTRLSVL.

This chain uses TRBV7-9 with TRBJ1-2; 10 nucleotides align to TRBD1. The germline CDR1 and CDR2 sequences are SEHNR and FQNEAQ (reference sequence). V lost 3 bases, J lost 9 bases, and 4 bases stayed unmatched. The CDR3 spans 13 residues. Here the CDR3 DNA reads TGTGCCAGCAGCTTGACAGGGGGCGGGAGCTACACCTTC. Translated, it gives CASSLTGGGSYTF.

This clonotype showed up just a few times. CDR3 DNA: TGTGCCAGCAGCAAGACCGGGACAGCCTGGAGGGGCTACACCTTC. Amino acids: CASSKTGTAWRGYTF. V gene TRBV4-2 combines with J gene TRBJ1-2, with 7 nucleotides matching TRBD1. The germline V gene has CDR1 LGHNA and CDR2 YNFKEQ. Trimming cost V 5 bases and J 8 bases; bases outside gene matches: 14. CDR3 length: 15 amino acids.

This clonotype showed up many times. This chain uses TRBV30 with TRBJ1-5; the D is unclear. Germline CDR1 reads GTSNPN; CDR2 reads SVGIG (reference sequence). The CDR3 spans 12 residues. Trimming left V 0 bases short and J 6 bases short, with 6 bases between. The chain's CDR3 is CAWSVSSQPQHF. CDR3 DNA: TGTGCCTGGAGTGTATCCAGTCAGCCCCAGCATTTT.